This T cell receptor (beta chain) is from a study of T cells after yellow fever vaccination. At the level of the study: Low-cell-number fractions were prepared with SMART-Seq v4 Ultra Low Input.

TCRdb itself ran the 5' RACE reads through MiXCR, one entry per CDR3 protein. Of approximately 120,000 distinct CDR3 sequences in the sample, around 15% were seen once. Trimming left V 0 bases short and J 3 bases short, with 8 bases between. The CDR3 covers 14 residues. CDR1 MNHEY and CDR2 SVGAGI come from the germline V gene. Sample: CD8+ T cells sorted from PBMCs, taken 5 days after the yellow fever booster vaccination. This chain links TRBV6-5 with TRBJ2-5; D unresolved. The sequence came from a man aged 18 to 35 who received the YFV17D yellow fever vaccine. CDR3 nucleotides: TGTGCCAGCAGTTACTCGGGCAGAGAAGAGACCCAGTACTTC. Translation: CASSYSGREETQYF.